The rows below give T cell receptor beta chains drawn from one sample of a study of blood T cell repertoires in COVID-19. Generated by immunoSEQ multiplex PCR, the TCRdb table keeps only in-frame clones and is missing some. Seen here are roughly 290,000 clones, 70% to 85% observed once, and the top ten hold roughly 0.87%. Sequencing was carried out using peripheral blood. The receptors were sampled from a human donor with COVID-19, enrolled during active disease. The donor label of this sample is uncertain. Both conserved end residues are part of each CDR3. D genes are given only for firm matches. The size entry is marked missing in some rows and otherwise reads once, few, many or a size class.

15,TRBV18,.,TRBJ1-5,.,TGTGCCAGCTCGCTCTCCGCAGGGTCCAATCAGCCCCAGCATTTT,CASSLSAGSNQPQHF
16,TRBV7-7,.,TRBJ2-1,TRBD1,TGTGCTAGCAGCTTAGGGTTGGGACAGGGGTCTCATGAGCAGTTCTTC,CASSLGLGQGSHEQFF
14,TRBV28,once,TRBJ1-1,TRBD1,TGTGCCAGCAGCCTACCGGGACAGTTGACGTCGGCTTTCTTT,CASSLPGQLTSAFF
12,TRBV10-3,.,TRBJ1-2,.,TGTGCCGTACGGGGGATCAACTATGGCTACACCTTC,CAVRGINYGYTF
15,TRBV7-2,once,TRBJ1-2,.,TGTGCCAGCAGCTTAGAGGGGCAGGGGAGCTATGGCTACACCTTC,CASSLEGQGSYGYTF
14,TRBV12-5,.,TRBJ1-1,.,TGTGCTAGTGGTCCCAGGGTTATGAACACTGAAGCTTTCTTT,CASGPRVMNTEAFF
12,TRBV7-9,few,TRBJ1-1,TRBD1,TGTGCCAGCAGCCGCGGGACAGCAGAAGCTTTCTTT,CASSRGTAEAFF
15,TRBV9,.,TRBJ2-1,TRBD2,TGTGCCAGCAGCGCCAGGACTAGCGGGAGGAATGAGCAGTTCTTC,CASSARTSGRNEQFF
14,TRBV28,.,TRBJ1-1,.,TGTGCCAGCAGTGTCAGCGGAAGGGACACTGAAGCTTTCTTT,CASSVSGRDTEAFF
12,TRBV5-1,once,TRBJ1-1,TRBD1,TGCGCCAGCAGCTCCGGACAGGGGAGTTTTTTCTTT,CASSSGQGSFFF
18,TRBV29-1,.,TRBJ1-5,TRBD1,TGCAGCGTTGAAGATCGGGGGGACAGGGGGCATAGCAATCAGCCCCAGCATTTT,CSVEDRGDRGHSNQPQHF
14,TRBV28,.,TRBJ2-7,.,TGTGCCAGCAGACCGGGGACTTTACGCTACGAGCAGTACTTC,CASRPGTLRYEQYF
15,TRBV19,.,TRBJ1-2,TRBD1,TGTGCCAGTAGTGCGACAGGGGGCGATTATTATGGCTACACCTTC,CASSATGGDYYGYTF
15,TRBV6-4,once,TRBJ2-3,TRBD2,TGTGCCAGCAGTGATCTAGCGGGAGGCACAGATACGCAGTATTTT,CASSDLAGGTDTQYF